This T cell receptor beta chain is from a study of blood T cell repertoires in COVID-19. Whole-study context: Sample material is recorded as cDNA or gDNA derived from T cells, B-cell-depleted T cells, or PBMCs.

The V and J ends lost 7 bases and 10 bases respectively, with 11 bases between them. Per germline, CDR1 SNHLY and CDR2 FYNNEI. This CDR3 comprises 11 residues. Profiling relied on immunoSEQ multiplex PCR, and the TCRdb table lists in-frame clones only, not all of them. The data show about 500,000 clones, 85% to 90% seen once. Seattle cases were enrolled at active infection and followed longitudinally. Sequenced input: peripheral blood. This clonotype was sampled from a woman aged 45 to 65 with COVID-19, enrolled during active disease. The chain uses TRBV2 and TRBJ2-1; D is possibly TRBD2 (6 bases). As DNA, the CDR3 is TGTGCCAGCAAAACCGCGGGGGAGCAGTTCTTC. Protein sequence: CASKTAGEQFF.